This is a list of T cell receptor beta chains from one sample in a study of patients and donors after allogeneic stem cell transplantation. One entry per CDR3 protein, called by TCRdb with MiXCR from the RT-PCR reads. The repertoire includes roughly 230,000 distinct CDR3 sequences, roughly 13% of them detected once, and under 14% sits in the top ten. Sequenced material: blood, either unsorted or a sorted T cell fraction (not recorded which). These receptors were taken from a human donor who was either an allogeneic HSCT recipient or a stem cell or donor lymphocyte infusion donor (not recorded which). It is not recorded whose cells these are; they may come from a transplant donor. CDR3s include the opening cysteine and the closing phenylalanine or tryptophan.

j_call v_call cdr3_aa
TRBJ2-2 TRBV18 CASSPRQGADTGELFF
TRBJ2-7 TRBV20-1 CSARAPRDSYEQYF
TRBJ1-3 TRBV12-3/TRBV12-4 CASSLTPSGNTIYF
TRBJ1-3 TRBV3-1 CASEGSGNTIYF
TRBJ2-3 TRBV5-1 CASSPDAYSTDTQYF
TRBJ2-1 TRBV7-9 CASSGILAGGNEQFF
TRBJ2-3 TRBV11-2 CASSSSSLQGGVQYF
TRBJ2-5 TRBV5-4 CASSLAAGGGFGETQYF
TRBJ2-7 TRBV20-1 CSARDLPGLAATYEQYF
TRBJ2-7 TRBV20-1 CSARVEGISYEQYF
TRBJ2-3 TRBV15 CATSRPTAYRTDTQYF
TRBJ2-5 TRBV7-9 CASSLEGRIIQETQYF
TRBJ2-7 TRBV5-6 CASSLDDNGAYEQYF
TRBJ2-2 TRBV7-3 CASSQNEGLTGELFF
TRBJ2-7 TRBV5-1 CASSPTGTDAYEQYF
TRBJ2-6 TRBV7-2 CASSLRQHSGANVLTF
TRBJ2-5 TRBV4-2 CASSLGRDGTQETQYF
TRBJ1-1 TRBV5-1 CASSSQNVQGGNTEAFF
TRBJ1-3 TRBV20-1 CSAIPVSAGYTIYF
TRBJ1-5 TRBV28 CASSFPGAGGLHQPQHF
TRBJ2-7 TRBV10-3 CAISELLTGNEQYF
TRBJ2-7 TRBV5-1 CASSIAGTYEQYF
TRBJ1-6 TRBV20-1 CSARTGTRGDSPLHF
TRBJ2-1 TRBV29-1 CSVALDPISEQFF
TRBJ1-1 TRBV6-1 CASSEEGRLAFF
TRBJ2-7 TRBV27 CASSPPGTGLGKYF
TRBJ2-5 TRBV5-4 CASSAAGTAQETQYF
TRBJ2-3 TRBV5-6 CASSSMGTIWYF
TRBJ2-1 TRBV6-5 CASSSFRLEASYNEQFF
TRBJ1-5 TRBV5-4 CASSSQGINQPQHF
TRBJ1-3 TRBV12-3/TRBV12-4 CASSTTGSSGNTIYF